This T cell receptor beta chain was recorded in a study of blood T cell repertoires in COVID-19. As for the study in general: Italy, Spain and the United States were the sources of the convalescent and acute COVID-19 samples. Sample material is recorded as cDNA or gDNA derived from T cells, B-cell-depleted T cells, or PBMCs.

In the original analysis: Estimated nucleated cell counts came from reference gene primer amplification. TCRdb's table, derived via immunoSEQ multiplex PCR, lists solely in-frame clones and lacks some. V, J and clone size derive from that table, while D and trimming were established from the DNA sequence. Among around 250,000 clones, 83% were seen once, and the ten largest hold approximately 6%. The CDR3 is 13 residues long. The germline CDR1 and CDR2 sequences are MNHEY and SVGAGI. The V segment lost 6 bases and the J segment 4 bases; nucleotides outside the gene matches: 2. The TCR originated in an elderly man with acute or convalescent COVID-19. V usage is TRBV6-5 and J usage is TRBJ2-2, with 7 bases identical to TRBD1. Sequencing used peripheral blood. The CDR3 DNA is TGTGCCAGCAGAGGGACAGCCACCGGGGAGCTGTTTTTT. It specifies CASRGTATGELFF.